Shown below are 5 T cell receptor beta chains from a single sample sequenced in a study of shared clonotypes between healthy human individuals. Produced via immunoSEQ multiplex PCR; TCRdb's table is partial and in-frame only. The sample lists around 750,000 clones; roughly 70% were seen once. The specimen was memory CD4+ T cells sorted from blood. Indicated subset: CD45RA-negative fraction. These TCRs come from a woman aged 30 to 39 in good health.

J is TRBJ2-7 and V is TRBV10-3; D perhaps matches TRBD1 (6 bases). The germline CDR1 and CDR2 sequences are ENHRY and SYGVKD. The CDR3 sequence is 15 residues long. V dropped 2 bases and J dropped 2 bases, with 13 bases sitting between them. This CDR3 reads CAISEGDTGTYEQYF. The CDR3 nucleotides are TGTGCCATCAGTGAGGGCGACACAGGGACCTACGAGCAGTACTTC.

This clone was observed at least ten times. This chain joins TRBV4-1 and TRBJ1-3, with D possibly being TRBD1 (6 bases). This CDR3 has 16 amino acids. Trimming removed 1 base from V and 3 bases from J, with 13 bases in between. From germline, CDR1 is MGHRA and CDR2 YSYEKL. CDR3 coding DNA: TGCGCCAGCAGCCAAGCTCTGGGGGCGAATGGAAACACCATATATTTT. Encoded protein: CASSQALGANGNTIYF.

The chain couples TRBV30 to TRBJ1-3; a possible D gene is TRBD1 (5 bases). Germline CDR1 and CDR2: GTSNPN and SVGIG (reference sequence). The CDR3 runs 14 residues. V shed 1 base and J shed 0 bases, with 7 bases lying between them. This CDR3 is CAWSGGSSGNTIYF. CDR3 in DNA: TGTGCCTGGAGTGGGGGGAGCTCTGGAAACACCATATATTTT. The entire variable domain, with the rest obtained from reference TRBV30 and TRBJ1-3, is as follows: SQTIHQWPATLVQPVGSPLSLECTVEGTSNPNLYWYRQAAGRGLQLLFYSVGIGQISSEVPQNLSASRPQDRQFILSSKKLLLSDSGFYLCAWSGGSSGNTIYFGEGSWLTVV.

V usage is TRBV5-4 and J usage is TRBJ2-7; D not resolved. CDR3 length: 14 amino acids. The V end lost 3 bases, the J end lost 5 bases, and 15 bases lay between the germline ends. Per germline, CDR1 SGHNT and CDR2 YYREEE (reference sequence). Written as DNA, the CDR3 is TGTGCCAGCAGCTCCCCTGGGATTCGCCACGAGCAGTACTTC. This translates into CASSSPGIRHEQYF.

The genes are TRBV18 and TRBJ2-1, with TRBD2 as a possible D gene (7 bases). V was cut by 8 bases and J by 8 bases, with 19 bases left in between. The CDR3 spans 14 residues. Looked up from germline, CDR1 is KGHSH and CDR2 is LQKENI. CDR3 residues: CASHRGGGPDEQFF. CDR3 DNA sequence: TGTGCCAGCCACCGAGGGGGAGGGCCCGATGAGCAGTTCTTC. The full variable domain, with the rest looked up from reference TRBV18 and TRBJ2-1, is NAGVMQNPRHLVRRRGQEARLRCSPMKGHSHVYWYRQLPEEGLKFMVYLQKENIIDESGMPKERFSAEFPKEGPSILRIQQVVRGDSAAYFCASHRGGGPDEQFFGPGTRLTVL.